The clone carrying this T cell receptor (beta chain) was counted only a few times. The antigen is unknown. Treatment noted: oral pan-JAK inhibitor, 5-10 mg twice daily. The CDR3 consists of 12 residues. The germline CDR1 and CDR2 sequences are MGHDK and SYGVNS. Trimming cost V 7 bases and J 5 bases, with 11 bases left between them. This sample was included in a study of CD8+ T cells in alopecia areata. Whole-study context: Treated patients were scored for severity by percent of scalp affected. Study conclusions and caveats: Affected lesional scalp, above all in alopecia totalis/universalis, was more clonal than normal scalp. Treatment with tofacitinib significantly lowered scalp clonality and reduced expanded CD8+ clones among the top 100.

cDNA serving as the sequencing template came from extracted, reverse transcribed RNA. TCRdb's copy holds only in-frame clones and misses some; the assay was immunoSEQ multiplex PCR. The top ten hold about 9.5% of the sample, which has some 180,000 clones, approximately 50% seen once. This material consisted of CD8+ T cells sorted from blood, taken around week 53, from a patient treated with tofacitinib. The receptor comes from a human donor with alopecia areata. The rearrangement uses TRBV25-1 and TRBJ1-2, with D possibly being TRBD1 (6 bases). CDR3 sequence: CASKSQGYGYTF. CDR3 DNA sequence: TGTGCCAGCAAATCACAGGGATATGGCTACACCTTC.